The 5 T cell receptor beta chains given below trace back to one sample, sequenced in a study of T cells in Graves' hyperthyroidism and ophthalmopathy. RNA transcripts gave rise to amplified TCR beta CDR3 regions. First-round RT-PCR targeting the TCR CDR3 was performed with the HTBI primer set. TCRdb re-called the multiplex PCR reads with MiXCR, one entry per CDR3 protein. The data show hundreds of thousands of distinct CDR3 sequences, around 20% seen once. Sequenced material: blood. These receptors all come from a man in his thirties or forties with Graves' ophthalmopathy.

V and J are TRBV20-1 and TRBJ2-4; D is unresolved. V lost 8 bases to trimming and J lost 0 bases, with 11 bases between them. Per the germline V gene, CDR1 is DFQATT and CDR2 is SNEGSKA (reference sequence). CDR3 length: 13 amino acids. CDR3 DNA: TGCAGTCCTCCGGCGGTAGCCAAAAACATTCAGTACTTC. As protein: CSPPAVAKNIQYF.

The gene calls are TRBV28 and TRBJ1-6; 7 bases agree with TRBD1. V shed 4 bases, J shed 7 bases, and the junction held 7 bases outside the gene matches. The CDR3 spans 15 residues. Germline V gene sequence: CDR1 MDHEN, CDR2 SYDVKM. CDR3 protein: CASSSADRDNSPLHF. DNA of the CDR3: TGTGCCAGCAGTTCCGCTGACAGGGACAATTCACCCCTCCACTTT.

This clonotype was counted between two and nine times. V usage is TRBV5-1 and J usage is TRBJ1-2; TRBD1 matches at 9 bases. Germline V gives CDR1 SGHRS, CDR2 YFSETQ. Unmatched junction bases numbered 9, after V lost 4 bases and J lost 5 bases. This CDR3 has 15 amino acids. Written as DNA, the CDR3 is TGCGCCAGCAGCGCACTCCGGGACAGGGAATATGGCTACACCTTC. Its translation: CASSALRDREYGYTF.

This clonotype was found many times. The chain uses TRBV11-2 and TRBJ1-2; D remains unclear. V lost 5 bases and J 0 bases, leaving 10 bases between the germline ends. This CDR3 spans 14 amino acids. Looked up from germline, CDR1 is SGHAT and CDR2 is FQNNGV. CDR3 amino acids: CASSLSMTNYGYTF. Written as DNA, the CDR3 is TGTGCCAGCAGCCTATCAATGACTAACTATGGCTACACCTTC.

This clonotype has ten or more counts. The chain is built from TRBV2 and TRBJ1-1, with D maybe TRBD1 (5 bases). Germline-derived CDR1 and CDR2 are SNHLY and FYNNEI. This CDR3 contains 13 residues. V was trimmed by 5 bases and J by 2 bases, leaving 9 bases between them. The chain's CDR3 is CASSYRPNTEAFF. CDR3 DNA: TGTGCCAGCAGTTACAGGCCAAACACTGAAGCTTTCTTT. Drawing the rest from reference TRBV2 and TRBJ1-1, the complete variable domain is EPEVTQTPSHQVTQMGQEVILRCVPISNHLYFYWYRQILGQKVEFLVSFYNNEISEKSEIFDDQFSVERPDGSNFTLKIRSTKLEDSAMYFCASSYRPNTEAFFGQGTRLTVV.